The 9 T cell receptor beta chains presented below share a single source sample, sequenced in a study of persistence of HIV-infected CD4 T cells. Their target antigens are unknown. This was the immunoSEQ version 4 assay in survey mode. Sequenced by immunoSEQ multiplex PCR; TCRdb stores in-frame clones only, minus some. The table lists around 40,000 clones, more than 80% of them singletons. Nonspecific anti-CD3/anti-CD28 bead stimulation represents the broad CD4+ T cell repertoire. Responding CD4+ T cells were sorted by upregulation of both CD40 ligand and CD69. The sample in question was CD4+ T cells sorted from PBMCs after approximately 19-hour stimulation, obtained from a patient who received antiretroviral therapy. All receptors come from an adult man with HIV who was CMV-seropositive.

The rearrangement joins TRBV21-1 to TRBJ2-3; the table names TRBD1, a call not compared with the DNA. TRBV21-1 is annotated as a pseudogene. The CDR3 consists of 10 residues. The CDR3 nucleotides are TGTGCCAGATCAGCAGATACGCAGTATTTT. Its protein product is CARSADTQYF.

The gene calls are TRBV6-1 and TRBJ2-3; 10 positions agree with TRBD2. Germline V gene lookup returns CDR1 MNHNS and CDR2 SASEGT. The CDR3 is 15 amino acids. V was clipped by 6 bases and J by 1 base; unmatched bases: 4. The CDR3 is CASRKSGGGTDTQYF. Here the CDR3 DNA reads TGTGCCAGCAGAAAGAGCGGGGGGGGCACAGATACGCAGTATTTT.

The J gene is TRBJ1-4, the V gene TRBV3-1 (or the pseudogene TRBV3-2); D uncertain. The germline V gene encodes CDR1 LGHDT and CDR2 YNNKEL (reference sequence). Between the trimmed V and J ends, which lost 0 bases and 8 bases, there was a span of 16 bases. The CDR3 is 16 amino acids. This CDR3 reads CASSQEGDRSSEKLFF. Here the CDR3 DNA reads TGTGCCAGCAGCCAAGAAGGAGACCGGTCCAGCGAAAAACTGTTTTTT.

The chain combines TRBV3-1 (or the pseudogene TRBV3-2) with TRBJ1-3; D call uncertain. V was cut by 0 bases and J by 4 bases, with 4 bases left in between. The CDR3 is made up of 13 amino acids. Germline V gives CDR1 LGHDT, CDR2 YNNKEL (reference sequence). The CDR3 DNA is TGTGCCAGCAGCCAAGAGATAGGAAACACCATATATTTT. It is translated as CASSQEIGNTIYF.

The rearrangement joins TRBV24-1 to TRBJ2-1; 9 bases agree with TRBD2. The CDR3 runs to 16 residues. Losses at the gene ends were 5 bases for V and 0 bases for J; bases not matched to a gene: 4. Looked up from germline, CDR1 is KGHDR and CDR2 is SFDVKD. CDR3 bases: TGTGCCACCAGTGGTGTAGCGGGGGACTCCTACAATGAGCAGTTCTTC. Translating it yields CATSGVAGDSYNEQFF.

The chain couples TRBV30 to TRBJ1-2; 8 positions match TRBD1. CDR1 is GTSNPN and CDR2 is SVGIG in the germline V gene (reference sequence). Trimming at V came to 0 bases and at J to 4 bases, leaving 4 bases not matched to a gene. The CDR3 totals 14 residues. The CDR3 sequence: CAWSVGDRTYGYTF. The CDR3 DNA reads TGTGCCTGGAGTGTTGGGGACAGGACCTATGGCTACACCTTC. Supplemented by reference TRBV30 and TRBJ1-2, the full variable domain reads SQTIHQWPATLVQPVGSPLSLECTVEGTSNPNLYWYRQAAGRGLQLLFYSVGIGQISSEVPQNLSASRPQDRQFILSSKKLLLSDSGFYLCAWSVGDRTYGYTFGSGTRLTVV.

This chain joins TRBV28 and TRBJ1-1, with D tentatively TRBD1 (6 bases). The CDR3 runs 13 residues. The germline V gene has CDR1 MDHEN and CDR2 SYDVKM. V gave up 2 bases and J gave up 3 bases, with 7 bases separating them. CDR3 residues: CASSLRGDTEAFF. The CDR3 DNA is TGTGCCAGCAGTTTAAGGGGGGACACTGAAGCTTTCTTT.

The CDR3 DNA sequence: TGTGCCAGCAGTAACTCGGGACAGGGATCTTCACCCCTCCACTTT. As protein: CASSNSGQGSSPLHF. The genes are TRBV4-2 and TRBJ1-6, with 9 bases identical to TRBD1. This CDR3 comprises 15 residues. V lost 6 bases to trimming and J lost 9 bases; unmatched junction nucleotides: 9. Germline lookup yields CDR1 LGHNA and CDR2 YNFKEQ.

The chain carries TRBV2 and TRBJ2-7; TRBD1 is a possible D gene (6 bases). V shed 6 bases and J shed 5 bases, with 17 bases lying between them. This CDR3 region has 14 residues. Germline values: CDR1 SNHLY, CDR2 FYNNEI. The CDR3 is CASRRDIGPNEQYF. CDR3 in DNA: TGTGCCAGCAGACGGGACATAGGTCCGAACGAGCAGTACTTC.